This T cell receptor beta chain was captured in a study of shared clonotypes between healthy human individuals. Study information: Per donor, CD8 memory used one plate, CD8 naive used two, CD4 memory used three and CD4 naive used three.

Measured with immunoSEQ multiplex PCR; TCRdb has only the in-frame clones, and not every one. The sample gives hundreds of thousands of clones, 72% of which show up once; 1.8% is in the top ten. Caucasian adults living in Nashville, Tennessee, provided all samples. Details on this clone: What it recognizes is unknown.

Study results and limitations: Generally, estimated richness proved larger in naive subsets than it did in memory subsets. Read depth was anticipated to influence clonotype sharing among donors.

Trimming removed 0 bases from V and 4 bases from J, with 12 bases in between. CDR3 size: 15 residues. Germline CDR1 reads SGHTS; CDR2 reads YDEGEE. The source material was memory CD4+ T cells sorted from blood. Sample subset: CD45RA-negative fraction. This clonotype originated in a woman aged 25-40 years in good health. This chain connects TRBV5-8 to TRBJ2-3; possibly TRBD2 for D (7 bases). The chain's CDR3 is CASSLGYGGPDTQYF. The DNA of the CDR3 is TGTGCCAGCAGCTTGGGCTACGGGGGGCCAGATACGCAGTATTTT.